Listed here is a single T cell receptor (beta chain). The antigen it binds to is not known. Qualities for individual bases were not recorded, and no much larger clone is one base off. CDR1 and CDR2, looked up from the germline V gene, are SGHVS and FQNEAQ. Ends trimmed: V by 5 bases, J by 8 bases; bases unmatched to a gene: 9. The CDR3 numbers 15 residues from cysteine through phenylalanine. The DNA shown is the 45-base CDR3, in frame from base 1. TCRdb shows the sequencer as Illumina MiSeq. Using fastp at Q25 and MiXCR, TCRdb reprocessed the public reads and kept productive beta chains. Here each entry gathers all rows of one CDR3 protein and keeps the most common genes and DNA. The sample table shows some 89,000 distinct CDR3 sequences, and roughly 28% are seen once. Roughly 2.4% of the sample is in the top ten clones. This record comes from a study of type 1 regulatory T cells (dated by TCRdb to the early 2020s). Broadly, across the study: The study characterized an in vitro protocol that generated a Tr1-enriched, alloantigen-specific CD4 T cell product named T-allo10. T-allo10 was being tested clinically in patients with hematological malignancies who were undergoing allogeneic hematopoietic stem cell transplantation.

This TCR was sampled from a human donor in good health. The rearranged segments are TRBV7-8 and TRBJ2-1; TRBD2 aligns with 10 central bases. The specimen sequenced was CD4+ T cells, either the whole sample or a sorted fraction (not recorded which). The CDR3 has the sequence CASSGGTSVFYEQFF. Here is the DNA: TGTGCCAGCAGCGGTGGGACTAGCGTTTTCTATGAGCAGTTCTTC.